A single sample gave rise to the 25 T cell receptor beta chains below, sequenced in a study of PD-1 blockade in classical Hodgkin lymphoma. Sequencing used immunoSEQ multiplex PCR; TCRdb keeps in-frame clones, though not all of them. Among 20,000 to 25,000 clones listed, around 81% were seen once. Relapse after autologous stem cell transplantation occurred in every patient, and brentuximab vedotin exposure varied. The material was peripheral blood mononuclear cells (PBMCs), obtained before the second cycle of nivolumab. These receptors originate from a human donor with classical Hodgkin lymphoma.

The table lists this clone with a few counts. V usage is TRBV7-2 and J usage is TRBJ2-7; D gene ambiguous. The germline V gene has CDR1 SGHTA and CDR2 FQGNSA. CDR3 length: 15 residues. V was trimmed by 5 bases and J by 7 bases, leaving 21 bases between them. The CDR3: CASSRSVDPSAEQYF. The CDR3 nucleotides read TGTGCCAGCAGCCGATCTGTGGACCCCTCAGCGGAGCAGTACTTC. Complete variable domain (other parts from reference TRBV7-2 and TRBJ2-7): GAGVSQSPSNKVTEKGKDVELRCDPISGHTALYWYRQSLGQGLEFLIYFQGNSAPDKSGLPSDRFSAERTGGSVSTLTIQRTQQEDSAVYLCASSRSVDPSAEQYFGPGTRLTVT.

This clone was counted only a few times. The chain employs TRBV6-5 and TRBJ1-2; the D gene is possibly TRBD1 (5 bases). The CDR3 sequence is 13 residues long. Trimming shortened V by 6 bases and J by 4 bases, and 12 bases separated the two germline ends. Germline assignment: CDR1 MNHEY and CDR2 SVGAGI. CDR3 sequence reads: CASSPQGSYGYTF. CDR3 DNA sequence: TGTGCCAGCAGCCCTCAGGGTAGCTATGGCTACACCTTC.

This clone has just a few counts. The DNA of the CDR3 is TGTGCCAGCAGTTACTCGAGGCAGCCGGGATCCGAGCAGTACTTC. Amino acid sequence: CASSYSRQPGSEQYF. The rearrangement links TRBV6-5 to TRBJ2-7; a weak D match, TRBD2 (5 bases). V lost 0 bases, J lost 6 bases, and 15 bases lay in between. The germline V gene has CDR1 MNHEY and CDR2 SVGAGI. The CDR3 totals 15 residues.

DNA of the CDR3: TGTGCCATCAGCGGGACCCAAACATCTGGGGCCAACGTCCTGACTTTC. It is translated as CAISGTQTSGANVLTF. The genes are TRBV10-3 and TRBJ2-6; D could derive from TRBD1 or TRBD2 (5 bases each). This CDR3 contains 16 residues. V was clipped by 6 bases and J by 1 base, with 13 bases between them. Per the germline V gene, CDR1 is ENHRY and CDR2 is SYGVKD.

The V and J genes are TRBV5-4 and TRBJ2-5; TRBD1 aligns across 7 bases. The CDR3 is 14 residues long. CDR1 SGHNT and CDR2 YYREEE come from the germline V gene (reference sequence). The V segment lost 4 bases and the J segment 2 bases; nucleotides outside the gene matches: 5. In DNA form, the CDR3 reads TGTGCCAGCAGCCCGGGACAGCAGCAAGAGACCCAGTACTTC. Protein sequence: CASSPGQQQETQYF.

This chain uses TRBV10-3 with TRBJ2-5; 7 nucleotides line up with TRBD1. Gene TRBJ2-7 matches the end of the DNA better, so the J call may be wrong. Germline CDR1 ENHRY, CDR2 SYGVKD. CDR3 length equals 12 residues. CDR3 nucleotide sequence: TGTGCCATCAGCCGGGACAGCTACGAGCAGTACTTC. Amino acid sequence: CAISRDSYEQYF.

The chain joins TRBV19 to TRBJ2-1; 7 positions agree with TRBD1. CDR3 length: 14 amino acids. Germline CDR1 is LNHDA and CDR2 is SQIVND (reference sequence). With 7 bases clipped from V and 0 bases from J, the junction kept 3 bases outside the gene matches. The CDR3 DNA reads TGTGCCAGTAAGACAGGGACCTCCTACAATGAGCAGTTCTTC. Amino acid sequence: CASKTGTSYNEQFF.

This clone occurred a few times. The chain carries TRBV30 and TRBJ1-1; D gene uncertain. This CDR3 region has 13 residues. The germline V and J ends were trimmed by 0 bases and 1 base, with 6 bases remaining between them. Germline CDR1 is GTSNPN and CDR2 is SVGIG (reference sequence). The CDR3 DNA reads as TGTGCCTGGAGTGTTCGCAAGAACACTGAAGCTTTCTTT. Amino acids: CAWSVRKNTEAFF.

This clone was counted a single time. V and J are TRBV28 and TRBJ2-3; D is tentatively TRBD1 or TRBD2 (6 bases each). The V gene's germline CDR1 is MDHEN and CDR2 SYDVKM. The V and J ends lost 3 bases and 4 bases respectively, with 11 bases between them. The CDR3 runs to 14 residues. Here the CDR3 DNA reads TGTGCCAGCAGTTTTGGGGGGCTTGCAGATACGCAGTATTTT. It encodes CASSFGGLADTQYF.

The chain recombines TRBV19 with TRBJ2-1; no clear D. V was pared by 5 bases and J by 16 bases, with 21 bases between. Germline CDR1 and CDR2: LNHDA and SQIVND (reference sequence). CDR3 length: 13 amino acids. The CDR3 protein is CASSPPGSPIGFF. DNA of the CDR3: TGTGCCAGTAGTCCTCCGGGTAGCCCAATAGGATTCTTC.

A few counts support this clone. The chain employs TRBV30 and TRBJ1-3, with unresolved D. Trimming shortened V by 3 bases and J by 0 bases, and 18 bases separated the two germline ends. The CDR3 covers 17 residues. Per the germline V gene, CDR1 is GTSNPN and CDR2 is SVGIG (reference sequence). Here the CDR3 DNA reads TGTGCCTGGAGGGGAATACACCTGATGAACTCTGGAAACACCATATATTTT. Translation: CAWRGIHLMNSGNTIYF.

The rearrangement joins TRBV5-1 to TRBJ2-7, with D unclear. CDR1 is SGHRS, CDR2 YFSETQ, per germline. Trimming left V 4 bases short and J 1 base short, with 3 bases between. The CDR3 length is 11 residues. The CDR3 region is CASSESYEQYF. The CDR3 DNA sequence: TGCGCCAGCAGCGAGTCCTACGAGCAGTACTTC.

This sequence joins TRBV5-8 and TRBJ2-7, with a tentative D call TRBD2 (5 bases). V was shortened by 2 bases and J by 4 bases, with 22 bases between the two germline ends. This CDR3 has 17 residues. Germline CDR1 is SGHTS and CDR2 is YDEGEE. The CDR3 DNA reads as TGTGCCAGCAGCTTTATACCGGGCCCCGGAGGACGTTACGAGCAGTACTTC. Translation gives CASSFIPGPGGRYEQYF.

The chain joins TRBV15 to TRBJ2-5, with 13 bases lining up with TRBD2. The V and J ends lost 5 bases and 8 bases, in that order; junction bases with no gene match: 5. Germline loops: CDR1 LNHNV, CDR2 YYDKDF (reference sequence). This CDR3 comprises 14 residues. CDR3 protein: CATSRGLAGSTQYF. The CDR3 DNA reads as TGTGCCACCAGCCGGGGACTAGCGGGAAGTACCCAGTACTTC.

The chain carries TRBV6-1 and TRBJ2-2; no clear D. Trimming shortened V by 7 bases and J by 6 bases, and 12 bases separated the two germline ends. This CDR3 has 13 amino acids. Germline CDR1 and CDR2: MNHNS and SASEGT. As DNA, the CDR3 is TGTGCCAGCACAGTAGGGCTATCCGGGGAGCTGTTTTTT. It encodes CASTVGLSGELFF.

The genes are TRBV7-9 and TRBJ1-1; D perhaps matches TRBD1 (5 bases). Per the germline V gene, CDR1 is SEHNR and CDR2 is FQNEAQ (reference sequence). This CDR3 contains 12 residues. The V gene lost 2 bases and the J gene lost 6 bases, with 7 bases spanning the gap. The CDR3 sequence is CASSLRGSEAFF. CDR3 in DNA: TGTGCCAGCAGCTTAAGGGGTTCTGAAGCTTTCTTT.

This chain connects TRBV6-1 to TRBJ1-5; D is possibly TRBD1 (6 bases). CDR1 MNHNS and CDR2 SASEGT come from the germline V gene. The V end was cut by 3 bases, the J end by 2 bases, with 11 bases between. The CDR3 has 15 residues. CDR3 in amino acids: CASSEIWTGNQPQHF. The CDR3 DNA follows: TGTGCCAGCAGTGAGATATGGACAGGCAATCAGCCCCAGCATTTT.

V is TRBV6-1 and J is TRBJ1-4; TRBD1 is a possible D gene (6 bases). The CDR3 is made up of 14 amino acids. Germline assignment: CDR1 MNHNS and CDR2 SASEGT. The V gene lost 7 bases and the J gene lost 7 bases, with 16 bases spanning the gap. CDR3 residues: CASTLSDRTEKLFF. The CDR3 bases are TGTGCCAGCACCCTGTCGGACAGAACTGAAAAACTGTTTTTT.

The chain employs TRBV7-8 and TRBJ2-7; D perhaps matches TRBD1 (5 bases). The germline CDR1 and CDR2 sequences are SGHVS and FQNEAQ. There are 15 residues in the CDR3. Trimming took 5 bases from V and 0 from J, leaving 14 bases between them. This chain's CDR3 is CASSTTVGSSYEQYF. CDR3 in DNA: TGTGCCAGCAGCACGACAGTAGGGTCCTCCTACGAGCAGTACTTC.

The J gene is TRBJ2-1, the V gene TRBV18; TRBD2 matches at 12 bases. The ends lost 1 base at V and 3 bases at J; junction bases unmatched: 1. The CDR3 extends over 16 amino acids. Per the germline V gene, CDR1 is KGHSH and CDR2 is LQKENI. The CDR3 here is CASSPRLAGDYNEQFF. The CDR3 DNA sequence: TGTGCCAGCTCACCACGACTAGCGGGGGACTACAATGAGCAGTTCTTC.

The chain joins TRBV19 to TRBJ2-5; no clear D. V lost 4 bases and J lost 0, with 3 bases in between. Per the germline V gene, CDR1 is LNHDA and CDR2 is SQIVND (reference sequence). The CDR3 is 12 residues long. This CDR3 is CASSSDQETQYF. The CDR3 DNA reads TGTGCCAGTAGTAGCGACCAAGAGACCCAGTACTTC.

The V and J genes are TRBV6-6 and TRBJ1-5; D gene unclear. Deletions cut 6 bases from V and 4 bases from J, with 13 bases between. Germline assignment: CDR1 MNHNY and CDR2 SVGAGI (reference sequence). This CDR3 spans 14 amino acids. CDR3 sequence: CASSLVGPNQPQHF. CDR3 in DNA: TGTGCCAGCAGCCTCGTAGGGCCGAATCAGCCCCAGCATTTT.

The V gene is TRBV28, the J gene TRBJ2-5; 9 nucleotides agree with TRBD1. Losses at the gene ends were 1 base for V and 4 bases for J; bases not matched to a gene: 1. This CDR3 spans 14 amino acids. Germline V CDR1 and CDR2: MDHEN, SYDVKM. The DNA for the CDR3 is TGTGCCAGCAGTTTATACAGGGGGCGAGAGACCCAGTACTTC. This gives the protein CASSLYRGRETQYF. Using reference TRBV28 and TRBJ2-5 for the parts outside the CDR3, the full variable domain is DVKVTQSSRYLVKRTGEKVFLECVQDMDHENMFWYRQDPGLGLRLIYFSYDVKMKEKGDIPEGYSVSREKKERFSLILESASTNQTSMYLCASSLYRGRETQYFGPGTRLLVL.

This clone is a singleton in its sample. The rearrangement joins TRBV27 to TRBJ2-3, with 9 bases that match TRBD2. V was pared by 2 bases and J by 8 bases, with 8 bases of the junction left unmatched. Germline V gene data show CDR1 as MNHEY and CDR2 as SMNVEV (reference sequence). This CDR3 region has 15 residues. The chain's CDR3 is CASSLGRGGLGTQYF. The CDR3 nucleotides are TGTGCCAGCAGTTTAGGGCGGGGGGGCTTAGGTACGCAGTATTTT.

Here the CDR3 reads CASSQITGAHTEAFF. As DNA, the CDR3 is TGTGCCAGCAGCCAAATTACAGGGGCTCACACTGAAGCTTTCTTT. V usage is TRBV5-5 and J usage is TRBJ1-1, with 7 nucleotides matching TRBD1. This CDR3 has 15 amino acids. From germline, CDR1 is SGHKS and CDR2 YYEKEE (reference sequence). Trimming cost V 4 bases and J 3 bases; bases outside gene matches: 9.